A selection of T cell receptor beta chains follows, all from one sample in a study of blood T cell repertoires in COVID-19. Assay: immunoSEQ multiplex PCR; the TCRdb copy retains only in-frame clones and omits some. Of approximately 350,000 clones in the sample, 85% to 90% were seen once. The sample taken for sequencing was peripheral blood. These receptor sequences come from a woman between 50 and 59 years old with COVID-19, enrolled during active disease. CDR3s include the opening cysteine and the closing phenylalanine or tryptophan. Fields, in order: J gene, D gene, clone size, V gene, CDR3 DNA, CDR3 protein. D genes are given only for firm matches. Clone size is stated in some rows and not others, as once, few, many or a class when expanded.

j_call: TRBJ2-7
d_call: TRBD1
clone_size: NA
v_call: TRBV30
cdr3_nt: TGTGCCTGGGTCCGGGACAGAGCCTACGAGCAGTACTTC
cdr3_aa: CAWVRDRAYEQYF

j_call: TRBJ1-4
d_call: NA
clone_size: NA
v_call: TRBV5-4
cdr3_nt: TGTGCCAGCAGGTCGGGGGTTTCCGAAAAACTGTTTTTT
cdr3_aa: CASRSGVSEKLFF

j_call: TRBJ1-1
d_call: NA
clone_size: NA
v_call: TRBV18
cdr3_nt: TGTGCCAGCTCACCTCAGGGGTCGAACACTGAAGCTTTCTTT
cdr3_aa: CASSPQGSNTEAFF

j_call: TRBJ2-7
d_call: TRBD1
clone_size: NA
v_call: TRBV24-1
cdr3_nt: TGTGCCACCAGTGACACAGGGGGCTTAAGCTACGAGCAGTACTTC
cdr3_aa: CATSDTGGLSYEQYF

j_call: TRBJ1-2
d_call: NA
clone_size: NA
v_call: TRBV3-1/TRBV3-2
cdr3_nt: TGTGCCAGCAGCCCCCAAGATAGGAGGGGAGCAAAGAACTATGGCTACACCTTC
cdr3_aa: CASSPQDRRGAKNYGYTF

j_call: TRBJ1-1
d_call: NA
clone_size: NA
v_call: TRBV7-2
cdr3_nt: TGTGCCAGCAGCTTGAACAGGGCCATGAACACTGAAGCTTTCTTT
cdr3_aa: CASSLNRAMNTEAFF

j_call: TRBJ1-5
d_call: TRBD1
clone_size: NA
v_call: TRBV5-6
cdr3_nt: TGTGCCAGCAGCTCGCGCGACCGGACAGGGAACAATCAGCCCCAGCATTTT
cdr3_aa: CASSSRDRTGNNQPQHF

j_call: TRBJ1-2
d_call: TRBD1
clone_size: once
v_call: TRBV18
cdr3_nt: TGTGCCAGCTCACCACGGGGACAGCCGGCTAACTATGGCTACACCTTC
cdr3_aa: CASSPRGQPANYGYTF

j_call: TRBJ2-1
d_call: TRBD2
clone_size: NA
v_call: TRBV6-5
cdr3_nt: TGTGCCAGCAGTTCTAGCGGGAGGTACAATGAGCAGTTCTTC
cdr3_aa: CASSSSGRYNEQFF

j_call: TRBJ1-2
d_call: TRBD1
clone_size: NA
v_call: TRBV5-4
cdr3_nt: TGTGCCAGCAGCTTGGGGGGGCTGGGACAGGTATATGGCTACACCTTC
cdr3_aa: CASSLGGLGQVYGYTF

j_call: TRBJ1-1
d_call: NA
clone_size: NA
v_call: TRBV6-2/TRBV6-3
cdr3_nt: TGTGCCAGCAGTTACGGTAGGATTAGAGGCTCCTCAGAAGCTTTCTTT
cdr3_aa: CASSYGRIRGSSEAFF

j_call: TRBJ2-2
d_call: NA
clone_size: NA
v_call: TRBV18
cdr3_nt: TGTGCCAGCTCAACGCGGCAGGGGAATACCGGGGAGCTGTTTTTT
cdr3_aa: CASSTRQGNTGELFF

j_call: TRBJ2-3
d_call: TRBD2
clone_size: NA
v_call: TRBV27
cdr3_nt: TGTGCCAGCGGGTCGACTAGCGCTACTAGCACAGATACGCAGTATTTT
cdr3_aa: CASGSTSATSTDTQYF

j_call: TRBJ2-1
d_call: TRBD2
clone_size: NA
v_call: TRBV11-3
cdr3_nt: TGTGCCAGCAGCCTCGAAACGGGACTAGCGGGAGGGAGCTCCTACAATGAGCAGTTCTTC
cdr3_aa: CASSLETGLAGGSSYNEQFF

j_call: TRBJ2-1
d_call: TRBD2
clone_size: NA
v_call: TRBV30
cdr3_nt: TGTGCCTGGAGTGTAGGGCTAGCGGGAGCCAAAGGTGAGCAGTTCTTC
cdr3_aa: CAWSVGLAGAKGEQFF

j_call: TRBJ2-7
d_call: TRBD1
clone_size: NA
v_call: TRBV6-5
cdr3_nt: TGTGCCAGCATTGGGACAGTAGTCTCCGAGCAGTACTTC
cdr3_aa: CASIGTVVSEQYF

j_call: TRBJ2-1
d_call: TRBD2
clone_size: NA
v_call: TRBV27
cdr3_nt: TGTGCCAGCAGACTCGGACTAGCGGGAGTGAATGAGCAGTTCTTC
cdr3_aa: CASRLGLAGVNEQFF

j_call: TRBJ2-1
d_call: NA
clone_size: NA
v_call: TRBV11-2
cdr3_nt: TGTGCCAGCAGCTTACTCGTGCAGTTCTTC
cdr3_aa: CASSLLVQFF

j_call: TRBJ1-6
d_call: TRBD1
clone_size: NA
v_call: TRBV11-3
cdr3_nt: TGTGCCAGCAGCTTCTCCCGGACAGGGACCTCACCCCTCCACTTT
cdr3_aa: CASSFSRTGTSPLHF